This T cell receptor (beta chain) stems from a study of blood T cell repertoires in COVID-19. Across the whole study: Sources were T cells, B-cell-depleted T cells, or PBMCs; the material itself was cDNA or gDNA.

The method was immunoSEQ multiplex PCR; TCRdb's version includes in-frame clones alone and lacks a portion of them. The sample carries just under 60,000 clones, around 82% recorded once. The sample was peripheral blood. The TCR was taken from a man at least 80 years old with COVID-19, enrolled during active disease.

The CDR3 protein is CAWSASRGLGGNTEAFF. The CDR3 DNA reads TGTGCCTGGAGTGCTTCCAGGGGGCTGGGAGGGAACACTGAAGCTTTCTTT. V usage is TRBV30 and J usage is TRBJ1-1; 8 bases align to TRBD1. With 1 base clipped from V and 1 base from J, the junction kept 11 bases outside the gene matches. The CDR3 contains 17 residues. Germline CDR1 is GTSNPN and CDR2 is SVGIG (reference sequence).